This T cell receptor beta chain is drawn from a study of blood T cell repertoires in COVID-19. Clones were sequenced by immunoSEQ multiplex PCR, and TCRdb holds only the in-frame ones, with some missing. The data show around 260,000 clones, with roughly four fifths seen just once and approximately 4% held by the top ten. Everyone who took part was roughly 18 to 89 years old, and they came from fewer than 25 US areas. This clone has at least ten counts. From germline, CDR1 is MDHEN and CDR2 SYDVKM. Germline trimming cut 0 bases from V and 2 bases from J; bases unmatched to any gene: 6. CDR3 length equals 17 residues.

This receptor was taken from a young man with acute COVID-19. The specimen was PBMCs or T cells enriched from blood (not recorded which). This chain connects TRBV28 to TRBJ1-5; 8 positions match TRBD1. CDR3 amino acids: CASSLWGPGQGNQPQHF. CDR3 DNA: TGTGCCAGCAGTTTATGGGGTCCGGGACAGGGCAATCAGCCCCAGCATTTT.